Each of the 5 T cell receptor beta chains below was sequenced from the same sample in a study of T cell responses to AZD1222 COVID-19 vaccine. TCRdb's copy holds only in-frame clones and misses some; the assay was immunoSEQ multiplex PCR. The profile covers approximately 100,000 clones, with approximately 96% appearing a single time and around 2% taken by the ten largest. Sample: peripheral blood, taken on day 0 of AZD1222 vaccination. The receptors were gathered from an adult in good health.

The chain's CDR3 is CASSPGRGNQPQHF. CDR3 sequence (DNA): TGCGCCAGCAGTCCGGGGAGAGGCAATCAGCCCCAGCATTTT. V gene TRBV10-2 combines with J gene TRBJ1-5; D gene ambiguous. The germline CDR1 and CDR2 sequences are WSHSY and SAAADI. The CDR3 runs 14 residues. The V gene lost 5 bases and the J gene lost 2 bases, with 10 bases spanning the gap.

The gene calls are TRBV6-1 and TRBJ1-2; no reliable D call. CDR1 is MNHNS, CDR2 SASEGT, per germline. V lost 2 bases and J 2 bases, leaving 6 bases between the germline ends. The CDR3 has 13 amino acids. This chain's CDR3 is CASSEKENYGYTF. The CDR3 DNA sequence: TGTGCCAGCAGTGAAAAGGAAAACTATGGCTACACCTTC.

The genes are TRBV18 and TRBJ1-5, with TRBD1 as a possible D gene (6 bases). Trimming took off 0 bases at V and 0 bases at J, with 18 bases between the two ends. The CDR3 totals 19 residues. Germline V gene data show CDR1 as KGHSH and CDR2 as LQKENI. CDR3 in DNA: TGTGCCAGCTCACCACCGAGGGGGATTTGGATATATAGCAATCAGCCCCAGCATTTT. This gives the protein CASSPPRGIWIYSNQPQHF.

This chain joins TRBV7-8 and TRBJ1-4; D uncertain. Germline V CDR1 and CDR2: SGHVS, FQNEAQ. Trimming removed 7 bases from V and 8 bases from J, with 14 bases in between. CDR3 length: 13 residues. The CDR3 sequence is CASTVRVPEKLFF. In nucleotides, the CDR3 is TGTGCCAGCACCGTAAGGGTCCCAGAAAAACTGTTTTTT.

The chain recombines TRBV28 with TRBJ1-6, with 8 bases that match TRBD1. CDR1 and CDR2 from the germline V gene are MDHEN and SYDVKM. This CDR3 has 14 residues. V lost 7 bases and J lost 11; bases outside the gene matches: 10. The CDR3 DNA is TGTGCCAGCACCAGGACAGGGTTTAGTACACCCCTCCACTTT. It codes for CASTRTGFSTPLHF.